The 30 T cell receptor beta chains below were found in one sample sequenced in a study of cytomegalovirus exposure and HLA in healthy donors (dated by TCRdb to 2015 to 2018). Receptors were amplified or captured by the immunoSEQ multiplex PCR assay. For the multiplex PCR, a mixture combining 60 forward primers for TCR Vbeta segments and 13 reverse primers for TCR Jbeta segments was used. This is the immuneACCESS table as TCRdb keeps it, with only in-frame sequences that have V and J called. A part of the clones is gone; compared with another copy, unresolved V genes explain less than half, and the rest is unexplained. Here the sample has 220,000 or so clones; under 80% occur a single time. The biggest ten clones account for 1.5% to 2% of the sample. Sequencing was done on a sample of PBMCs. The receptors were gathered from a woman aged 25 to 39 in good health and CMV-seronegative.

The genes are TRBV19 and TRBJ1-4, with 10 bases identical to TRBD1. The J segment lost 2 bases and the V segment lost 10 bases, leaving 4 bases of the junction unmatched. CDR3 size: 14 residues. Germline CDR1 LNHDA, CDR2 SQIVND (reference sequence). CDR3 amino acids: CATRDRGTNEKLFF. The CDR3 DNA is TGTGCCACCCGGGACAGGGGTACTAATGAAAAACTGTTTTTT. The whole variable domain, remainder taken from reference TRBV19 and TRBJ1-4, is DGGITQSPKYLFRKEGQNVTLSCEQNLNHDAMYWYRQDPGQGLRLIYYSQIVNDFQKGDIAEGYSVSREKKESFPLTVTSAQKNPTAFYLCATRDRGTNEKLFFGSGTQLSVL.

The count of this clone is one. V is TRBV27 and J is TRBJ2-2; 13 nucleotides agree with TRBD2. The V and J ends lost 5 bases and 6 bases, in that order; junction bases with no gene match: 9. This CDR3 contains 17 residues. The germline V gene has CDR1 MNHEY and CDR2 SMNVEV (reference sequence). CDR3 residues: CASSTLRLAGGPGELFF. Written as DNA, the CDR3 is TGTGCCAGCAGTACCCTGAGACTAGCGGGAGGCCCCGGGGAGCTGTTTTTT.

The chain employs TRBV11-2 and TRBJ2-7; 8 bases line up with TRBD1. Trimming took 3 bases from V and 2 from J; bases not matched to a gene: 6. Germline V gene lookup returns CDR1 SGHAT and CDR2 FQNNGV. CDR3 size: 15 residues. CDR3 residues: CASSLGTGPAYEQYF. The CDR3 DNA reads TGTGCCAGCAGCTTGGGGACAGGACCTGCCTACGAGCAGTACTTC.

The sample holds a few counts of this clone. Sequence at one end of the junction differs from germline and may be a read error. CDR3 DNA sequence: TGTGCTAGCAGCTTAGGACAGGGATTTCAAGCTTTCTTT. Translated, it gives CASSLGQGFQAFF. This chain connects TRBV7-7 to TRBJ1-1; 8 nucleotides line up with TRBD1. The CDR3 length is 13 residues. The V gene's germline CDR1 is SSHAT and CDR2 FNYEAQ (reference sequence). Full variable domain (outside the CDR3, taken from reference TRBV7-7 and TRBJ1-1): GAGVSQSPRYKVTKRGQDVTLRCDPISSHATLYWYQQALGQGPEFLTYFNYEAQPDKSGLPSDRFSAERPEGSISTLTIQRTEQRDSAMYRCASSLGQGFQAFFGQGTRLTVV.

CDR3 residues: CASSSTRRPYNYGYTF. For the CDR3, the DNA is TGTGCCAGCAGTTCAACGAGGAGACCTTATAACTATGGCTACACCTTC. The chain carries TRBV7-9 and TRBJ1-2; D call uncertain. Trimming shortened V by 6 bases and J by 1 base, and 18 bases separated the two germline ends. Germline lookup yields CDR1 SEHNR and CDR2 FQNEAQ (reference sequence). This CDR3 comprises 16 residues.

Concerning this clone itself: Different DNA sequences within this sample yield the same CDR3. This sequence joins TRBV2 and TRBJ2-7, with TRBD1 matching over 10 bases. This CDR3 has 14 amino acids. CDR1 is SNHLY and CDR2 is FYNNEI in the germline V gene. Trimming removed 5 bases from V and 4 bases from J; junction bases left unmatched: 5. The CDR3 is CASSRQGAPYEQYF. The CDR3 DNA sequence: TGTGCCAGCAGTAGACAGGGGGCCCCATACGAGCAGTACTTC.

With respect to this clone: One end of the junction is discordant with germline, which a read error may explain. CDR3 loop: CASSLVPGDGYTF. The CDR3 nucleotides are TGTGCCAGCAGCTTGGTGCCGGGGGATGGCTACACCTTC. The V call is TRBV5-3, the J call TRBJ1-2, with a possible D match to TRBD1 (5 bases). TRBV5-3 is treated as an ORF (open reading frame) with a function not yet certain. This CDR3 region has 13 residues.

The CDR3 DNA reads as TGCGCCAGCAGTCAACAGGGGAACACTGAAGCTTTCTTT. It encodes CASSQQGNTEAFF. The genes are TRBV10-1 and TRBJ1-1; D might be TRBD1 (6 bases). The V end lost 5 bases, the J end lost 1 base, and 8 bases lay between the germline ends. This CDR3 region has 13 residues. Germline V lookup: CDR1 WNHNN, CDR2 SYGVQD (reference sequence).

The chain has TRBV6-1 and TRBJ2-3; TRBD2 matches at 8 bases. The CDR3 runs to 15 residues. V shed 10 bases and J 5 bases; nucleotides not matched to a gene: 14. CDR1 and CDR2 from the germline V gene are MNHNS and SASEGT. The CDR3 here is CATTKAGDLGDTQYF. In DNA form, the CDR3 reads TGTGCCACTACAAAAGCGGGAGACCTTGGAGATACGCAGTATTTT.

J is TRBJ2-4 and V is TRBV27; TRBD1 matches at 7 bases. Germline V lookup: CDR1 MNHEY, CDR2 SMNVEV (reference sequence). This CDR3 spans 17 amino acids. Germline trimming cut 5 bases from V and 1 base from J; bases unmatched to any gene: 11. In nucleotides, the CDR3 is TGTGCCAGCAGTCCACAGGGGATGGAGCTTGCCAAAAACATTCAGTACTTC. It codes for CASSPQGMELAKNIQYF.

J is TRBJ2-3 and V is TRBV5-6; D remains ambiguous. The CDR3 is 15 amino acids. CDR1 SGHDT and CDR2 YYEEEE come from the germline V gene. Trimming took 0 bases from V and 2 from J, leaving 10 bases between them. For the CDR3, the DNA is TGTGCCAGCAGCTTGGGAGTTCCCCCCACAGATACGCAGTATTTT. This gives the protein CASSLGVPPTDTQYF.

The V call is TRBV5-1, the J call TRBJ2-1, with 7 bases lining up with TRBD2. In germline, CDR1 is SGHRS, CDR2 YFSETQ. There are 16 residues in the CDR3. After removal of 0 bases from V and 0 bases from J, the junction contained 3 bases not matched to a gene. In DNA, the CDR3 is TGCGCCAGCAGCTTGGGCGGGGGAAACTCCTACAATGAGCAGTTCTTC. Encoded protein: CASSLGGGNSYNEQFF. Combining the CDR3 with reference TRBV5-1 and TRBJ2-1 gives the whole variable domain KAGVTQTPRYLIKTRGQQVTLSCSPISGHRSVSWYQQTPGQGLQFLFEYFSETQRNKGNFPGRFSGRQFSNSRSEMNVSTLELGDSALYLCASSLGGGNSYNEQFFGPGTRLTVL.

The chain employs TRBV9 and TRBJ2-1; D is perhaps TRBD2 (5 bases). This CDR3 has 16 amino acids. The ends were cut back, 5 bases at V and 9 bases at J, with 24 bases in the middle. CDR1 is SGDLS and CDR2 is YYNGEE in the germline V gene. The CDR3 spells CASSVGPDPTGGEQFF. The CDR3 DNA sequence: TGTGCCAGCAGTGTTGGTCCCGACCCTACCGGAGGTGAGCAGTTCTTC.

The DNA of the CDR3 is TGTGCCAGCAGCTGGGAGGGGGGGGGCACAGATACGCAGTATTTT. This gives the protein CASSWEGGGTDTQYF. The V call is TRBV5-4, the J call TRBJ2-3, with D possibly matching TRBD2 (7 bases). The CDR3 totals 15 residues. V lost 3 bases, J lost 1 base, and 12 bases lay in between. CDR1 is SGHNT, CDR2 YYREEE, per germline (reference sequence).

The chain is built from TRBV5-4 and TRBJ1-6, with unresolved D. V was pared by 3 bases and J by 7 bases, with 17 bases between. The CDR3 is made up of 16 amino acids. Per the germline V gene, CDR1 is SGHNT and CDR2 is YYREEE (reference sequence). The CDR3 sequence: CASSYFPDGKNSPLHF. For the CDR3, the DNA is TGTGCCAGCAGCTATTTTCCGGACGGGAAAAATTCACCCCTCCACTTT.

Remarks on this clone: Mismatch with germline at one junction end may stem from a read error. This chain uses TRBV27 with TRBJ1-6, with D uncertain. The CDR3 contains 12 residues. The V gene's germline CDR1 is MNHEY and CDR2 SMNVEV (reference sequence). The CDR3 nucleotides are TGTGCCAGCAGTCCCTATAATTCCCCCCTCCACTTT. Translation gives CASSPYNSPLHF.

The genes are TRBV19 and TRBJ2-3, with 11 positions matching TRBD2. This CDR3 has 14 amino acids. After removal of 5 bases from V and 7 bases from J, the junction contained 5 bases not matched to a gene. Germline lookup yields CDR1 LNHDA and CDR2 SQIVND (reference sequence). The CDR3 region is CASSDSGRANTQYF. The CDR3 coding sequence is TGTGCCAGTAGTGATAGCGGGAGGGCTAATACGCAGTATTTT. Supplemented by reference TRBV19 and TRBJ2-3, the full variable domain reads DGGITQSPKYLFRKEGQNVTLSCEQNLNHDAMYWYRQDPGQGLRLIYYSQIVNDFQKGDIAEGYSVSREKKESFPLTVTSAQKNPTAFYLCASSDSGRANTQYFGPGTRLTVL.

The CDR3 spells CASSRTGMSNQPQHF. CDR3 sequence (DNA): TGTGCCAGCAGCCGTACAGGGATGAGCAATCAGCCCCAGCATTTT. J is TRBJ1-5 and V is TRBV2, with D maybe TRBD1 (6 bases). Looked up from germline, CDR1 is SNHLY and CDR2 is FYNNEI. Trimming took 6 bases from V and 1 from J, leaving 13 bases between them. The CDR3 length is 15 residues.

This clone was seen a handful of times. The chain employs TRBV9 and TRBJ2-1; D might be TRBD1 (6 bases). CDR1 SGDLS and CDR2 YYNGEE come from the germline V gene. V gave up 4 bases and J gave up 0 bases, with 14 bases separating them. The CDR3 spans 16 residues. This CDR3 is CASSPRTVASYNEQFF. CDR3 in DNA: TGTGCCAGCAGCCCCCGGACAGTTGCCTCCTACAATGAGCAGTTCTTC.

This clone was recorded a few times. The chain has TRBV18 and TRBJ1-2, with 7 bases lining up with TRBD1. This CDR3 region has 16 residues. The V segment lost 2 bases and the J segment 6 bases; nucleotides outside the gene matches: 12. Germline V gives CDR1 KGHSH, CDR2 LQKENI. The CDR3 DNA reads TGTGCCAGCTCACCAGGAGGGGCAGGGGGTCATAATGGCTACACCTTC. Protein product: CASSPGGAGGHNGYTF. Full variable domain (remainder filled in from reference TRBV18 and TRBJ1-2): NAGVMQNPRHLVRRRGQEARLRCSPMKGHSHVYWYRQLPEEGLKFMVYLQKENIIDESGMPKERFSAEFPKEGPSILRIQQVVRGDSAAYFCASSPGGAGGHNGYTFGSGTRLTVV.

The chain recombines TRBV27 with TRBJ2-5, with 13 nucleotides matching TRBD2. With 8 bases clipped from V and 5 bases from J, the junction kept 8 bases outside the gene matches. From germline, CDR1 is MNHEY and CDR2 SMNVEV (reference sequence). The CDR3 has 15 residues. CDR3 residues: CASGLAGVGVETQYF. CDR3 DNA: TGTGCCAGCGGACTAGCGGGAGTTGGGGTTGAGACCCAGTACTTC.

This rearrangement joins TRBV5-1 to TRBJ1-2; 9 bases fit TRBD1. J lost 11 bases, V lost 4 bases, and 9 bases had no gene match. The CDR3 consists of 13 residues. CDR1 SGHRS and CDR2 YFSETQ come from the germline V gene. The CDR3, as DNA: TGCGCCAGCAGCCCGGGGGACAGGGACATATACACCTTC. This translates into CASSPGDRDIYTF.

With respect to this clone: One junction end does not reproduce the germline sequence, and a read error may be involved. The chain has TRBV7-9 and TRBJ2-5; 10 bases match TRBD2. The CDR3 spans 16 residues. Germline CDR1 reads SEHNR; CDR2 reads FQNEAQ (reference sequence). CDR3 sequence: CSSSSILLAGKETQYF. CDR3 DNA sequence: TGTTCCAGCAGCTCAATACTACTAGCGGGAAAGGAGACCCAGTACTTC. Looking up the rest from reference TRBV7-9 and TRBJ2-5 gives the full variable domain: DTGVSQNPRHKITKRGQNVTFRCDPISEHNRLYWYRQTLGQGPEFLTYFQNEAQLEKSRLLSDRFSAERPKGSFSTLEIQRTEQGDSAMYLCSSSSILLAGKETQYFGPGTRLLVL.

The sample holds a few counts of this clone. The V and J genes are TRBV6-5 and TRBJ1-4; D remains ambiguous. The CDR3 is 12 amino acids. The V gene's germline CDR1 is MNHEY and CDR2 SVGAGI. Trimming stripped 2 bases from V and 8 bases from J, with 6 bases between. CDR3 sequence (DNA): TGTGCCAGCAGTTACAGCCCCGAAAAACTGTTTTTT. Translated, it gives CASSYSPEKLFF.

The rearrangement joins TRBV11-2 to TRBJ1-2; D is perhaps TRBD1 (6 bases). Germline V gene sequence: CDR1 SGHAT, CDR2 FQNNGV. The CDR3 length is 13 residues. V lost 1 base and J 5 bases, leaving 8 bases between the germline ends. CDR3: CASSLAGTYGYTF. The CDR3 region has the DNA TGTGCCAGCAGCTTAGCAGGGACATATGGCTACACCTTC.

The genes are TRBV5-1 and TRBJ1-2; no clear D gene. The CDR3 sequence is 14 residues long. CDR1 is SGHRS, CDR2 YFSETQ, per germline. V gave up 4 bases and J gave up 2 bases, with 12 bases separating them. CDR3 sequence reads: CASSPDGENYGYTF. The CDR3 bases are TGCGCCAGCAGCCCGGACGGGGAGAACTATGGCTACACCTTC.

The chain couples TRBV6-1 to TRBJ1-1; 8 bases align to TRBD1. V lost 5 bases, J lost 4 bases, and 6 bases stayed unmatched. The germline CDR1 and CDR2 sequences are MNHNS and SASEGT. CDR3 size: 14 residues. The DNA of the CDR3 is TGTGCCAGCAGTCGACAGGGGACGCTCACTGAAGCTTTCTTT. Translated: CASSRQGTLTEAFF.

The J gene is TRBJ2-3, the V gene TRBV7-6, with 9 positions matching TRBD2. The CDR3 is made up of 15 amino acids. J lost 5 bases, V lost 1 base, and 4 bases had no gene match. Germline values: CDR1 SGHVS, CDR2 FNYEAQ. The CDR3 DNA sequence: TGTGCCAGCAGCTTAGGTAGCGGGGGTATAGATACGCAGTATTTT. Encoded protein: CASSLGSGGIDTQYF.

J is TRBJ1-1 and V is TRBV11-3; D call uncertain. Germline CDR1 is SGHNT and CDR2 is YENEEA. The V and J ends lost 3 bases and 1 base respectively, with 6 bases between them. The CDR3 extends over 13 amino acids. The CDR3 is CASSFNKNTEAFF. The CDR3 coding sequence is TGTGCCAGCAGCTTTAACAAGAACACTGAAGCTTTCTTT.

In its sample, this clone was seen a few times. The rearrangement links TRBV7-8 to TRBJ2-5; no definite D call. CDR1 is SGHVS, CDR2 FQNEAQ, per germline. The CDR3 length is 12 residues. Deletions cut 0 bases from V and 4 bases from J, with 3 bases between. CDR3: CASSLARETQYF. The DNA for the CDR3 is TGTGCCAGCAGCTTAGCGCGAGAGACCCAGTACTTC.